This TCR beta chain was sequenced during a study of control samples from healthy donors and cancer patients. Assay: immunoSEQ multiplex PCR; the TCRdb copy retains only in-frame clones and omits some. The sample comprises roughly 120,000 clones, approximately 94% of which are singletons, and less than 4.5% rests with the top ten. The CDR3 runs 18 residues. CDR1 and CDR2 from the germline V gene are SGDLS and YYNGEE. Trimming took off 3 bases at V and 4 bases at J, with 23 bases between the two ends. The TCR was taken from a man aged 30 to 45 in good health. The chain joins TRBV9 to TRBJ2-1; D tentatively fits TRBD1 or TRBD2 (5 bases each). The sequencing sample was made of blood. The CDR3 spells CASSASPLEGSSYNEQFF. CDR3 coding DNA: TGTGCCAGCAGCGCCTCCCCCCTTGAGGGGTCGTCATACAATGAGCAGTTCTTC.